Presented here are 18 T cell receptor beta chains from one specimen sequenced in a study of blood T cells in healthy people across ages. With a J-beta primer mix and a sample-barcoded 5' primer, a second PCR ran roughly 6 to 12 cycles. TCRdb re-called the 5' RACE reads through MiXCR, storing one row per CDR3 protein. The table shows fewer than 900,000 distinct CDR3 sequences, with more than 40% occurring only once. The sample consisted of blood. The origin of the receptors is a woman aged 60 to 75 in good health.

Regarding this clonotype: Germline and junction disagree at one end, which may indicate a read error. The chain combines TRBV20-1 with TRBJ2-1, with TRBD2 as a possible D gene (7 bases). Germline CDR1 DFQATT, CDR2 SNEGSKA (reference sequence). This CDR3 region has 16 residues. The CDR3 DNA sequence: TGCAGTACTAGTGGAAGGGGGGGAGGACTCTACAATGAGCAGTTCTTC. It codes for CSTSGRGGGLYNEQFF.

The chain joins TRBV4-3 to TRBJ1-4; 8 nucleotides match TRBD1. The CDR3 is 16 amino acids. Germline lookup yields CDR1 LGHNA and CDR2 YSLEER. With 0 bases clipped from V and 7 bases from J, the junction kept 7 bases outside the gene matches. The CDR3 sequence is CASSQDFRGQIEKLFF. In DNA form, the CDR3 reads TGCGCCAGCAGCCAAGATTTCAGGGGGCAGATTGAAAAACTGTTTTTT.

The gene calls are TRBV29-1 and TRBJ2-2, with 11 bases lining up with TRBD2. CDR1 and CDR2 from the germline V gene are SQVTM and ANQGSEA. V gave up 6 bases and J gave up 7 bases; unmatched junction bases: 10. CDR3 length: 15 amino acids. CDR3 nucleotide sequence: TGCAGCGTCAGTATGACTAGCGGGACAGGCGGGGAGCTGTTTTTT. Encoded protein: CSVSMTSGTGGELFF.

The CDR3 sequence: CASSYEPGFYEQYF. The CDR3 coding sequence is TGTGCCAGCTCATATGAACCAGGGTTCTACGAGCAGTACTTC. V is TRBV18 and J is TRBJ2-7, with TRBD1 as a possible D gene (5 bases). The CDR3 is 14 amino acids. Germline CDR1 is KGHSH and CDR2 is LQKENI. Trimming took off 5 bases at V and 3 bases at J, with 14 bases between the two ends.

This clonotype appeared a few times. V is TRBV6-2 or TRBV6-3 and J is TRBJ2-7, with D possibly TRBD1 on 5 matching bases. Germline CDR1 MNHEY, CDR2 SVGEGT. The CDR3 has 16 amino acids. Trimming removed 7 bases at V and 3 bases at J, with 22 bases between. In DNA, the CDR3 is TGTGCCAGCACCAAAAGGGGTTTTGGGGAACTCTACGAGCAGTACTTC. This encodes CASTKRGFGELYEQYF.

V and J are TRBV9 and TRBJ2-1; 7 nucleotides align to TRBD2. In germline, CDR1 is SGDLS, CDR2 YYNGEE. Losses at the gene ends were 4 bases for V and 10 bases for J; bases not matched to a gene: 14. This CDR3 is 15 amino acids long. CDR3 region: CASSPGTTTPREQFF. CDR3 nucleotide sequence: TGTGCCAGCAGCCCCGGGACTACCACACCTAGAGAGCAGTTCTTC.

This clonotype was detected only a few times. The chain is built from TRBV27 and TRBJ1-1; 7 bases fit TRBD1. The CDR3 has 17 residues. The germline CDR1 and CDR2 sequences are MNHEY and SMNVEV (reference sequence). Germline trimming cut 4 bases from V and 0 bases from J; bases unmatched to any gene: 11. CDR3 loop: CASSSSSTGRMNTEAFF. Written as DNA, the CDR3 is TGTGCCAGCAGTTCTTCCTCGACAGGGAGGATGAACACTGAAGCTTTCTTT.

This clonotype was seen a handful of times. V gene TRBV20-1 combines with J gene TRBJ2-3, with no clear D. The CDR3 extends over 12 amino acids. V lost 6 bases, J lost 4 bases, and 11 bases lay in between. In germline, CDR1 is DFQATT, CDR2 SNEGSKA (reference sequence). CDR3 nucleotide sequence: TGCAGTGCCGGTCCTTTCTCAGATACGCAGTATTTT. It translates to CSAGPFSDTQYF.

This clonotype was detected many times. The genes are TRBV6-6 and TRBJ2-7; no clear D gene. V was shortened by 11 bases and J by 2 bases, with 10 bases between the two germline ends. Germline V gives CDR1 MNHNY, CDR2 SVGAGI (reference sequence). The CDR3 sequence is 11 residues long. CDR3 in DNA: TGTGCCGTAAAGCTGGCCTACGAGCAGTACTTC. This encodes CAVKLAYEQYF.

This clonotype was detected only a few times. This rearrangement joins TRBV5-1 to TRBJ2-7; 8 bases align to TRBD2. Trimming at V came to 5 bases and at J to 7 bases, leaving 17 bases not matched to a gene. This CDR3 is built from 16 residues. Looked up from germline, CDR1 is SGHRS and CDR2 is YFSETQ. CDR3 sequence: CASRGAREGIYNEQYF. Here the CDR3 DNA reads TGCGCCAGCAGAGGAGCCCGGGAGGGGATATACAATGAGCAGTACTTC.

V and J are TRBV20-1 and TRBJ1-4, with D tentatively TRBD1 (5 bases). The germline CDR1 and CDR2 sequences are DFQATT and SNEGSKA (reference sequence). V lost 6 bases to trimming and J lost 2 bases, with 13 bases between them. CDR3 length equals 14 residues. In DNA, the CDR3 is TGCAGTGCGCCTAGCGGGGCGACTAATGAAAAACTGTTTTTT. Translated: CSAPSGATNEKLFF.

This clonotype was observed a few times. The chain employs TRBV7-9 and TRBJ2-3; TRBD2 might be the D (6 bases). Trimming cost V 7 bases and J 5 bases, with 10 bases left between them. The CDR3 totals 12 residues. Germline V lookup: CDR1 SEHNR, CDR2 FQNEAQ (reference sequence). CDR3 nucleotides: TGTGCCAGCACCCCGGAGGGAGATACGCAGTATTTT. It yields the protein CASTPEGDTQYF.

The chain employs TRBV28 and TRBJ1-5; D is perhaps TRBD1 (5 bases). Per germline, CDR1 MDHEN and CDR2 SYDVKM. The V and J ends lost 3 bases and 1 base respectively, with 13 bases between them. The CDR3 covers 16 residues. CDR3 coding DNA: TGTGCCAGCAGTTTCGGGACGATGGGGAGCAATCAGCCCCAGCATTTT. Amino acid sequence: CASSFGTMGSNQPQHF.

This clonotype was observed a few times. The CDR3 loop reads CASSHQTGGLYGYTF. CDR3 nucleotide sequence: TGCGCCAGCAGCCACCAGACAGGGGGCCTCTATGGCTACACCTTC. This chain uses TRBV4-3 with TRBJ1-2; TRBD1 aligns across 10 bases. V lost 3 bases and J lost 4; bases outside the gene matches: 5. Germline V lookup: CDR1 LGHNA, CDR2 YSLEER. The CDR3 sequence is 15 residues long.

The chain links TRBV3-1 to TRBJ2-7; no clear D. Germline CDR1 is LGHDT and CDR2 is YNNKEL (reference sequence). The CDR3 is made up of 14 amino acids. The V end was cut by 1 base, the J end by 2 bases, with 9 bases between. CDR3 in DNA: TGTGCCAGCAGCCAAGGTCACAGTACCTACGAGCAGTACTTC. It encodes CASSQGHSTYEQYF.

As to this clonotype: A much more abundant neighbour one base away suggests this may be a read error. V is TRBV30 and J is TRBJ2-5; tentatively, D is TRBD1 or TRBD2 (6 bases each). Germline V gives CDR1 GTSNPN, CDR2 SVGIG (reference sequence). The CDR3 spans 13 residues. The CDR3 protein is CAWSIGGQETRYF. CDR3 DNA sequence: TGTGCCTGGAGCATTGGGGGGCAAGAGACCCGGTACTTC.

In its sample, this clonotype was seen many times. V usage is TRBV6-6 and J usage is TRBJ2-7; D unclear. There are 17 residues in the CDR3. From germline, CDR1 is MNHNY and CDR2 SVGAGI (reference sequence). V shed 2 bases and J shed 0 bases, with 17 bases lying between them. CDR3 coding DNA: TGTGCCAGCAGTTACACTTCCAAGGGCAAGAGCTCCTACGAGCAGTACTTC. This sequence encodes CASSYTSKGKSSYEQYF.

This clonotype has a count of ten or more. CDR3 sequence: CASSQEGTGSDTQYF. CDR3 nucleotide sequence: TGTGCCAGCAGCCAAGAGGGGACGGGGTCAGATACGCAGTATTTT. This sequence joins TRBV4-2 and TRBJ2-3; D could derive from TRBD1 or TRBD2 (5 bases each). From germline, CDR1 is LGHNA and CDR2 YNFKEQ. The ends were cut back, 0 bases at V and 4 bases at J, with 11 bases in the middle. The CDR3 sequence is 15 residues long.